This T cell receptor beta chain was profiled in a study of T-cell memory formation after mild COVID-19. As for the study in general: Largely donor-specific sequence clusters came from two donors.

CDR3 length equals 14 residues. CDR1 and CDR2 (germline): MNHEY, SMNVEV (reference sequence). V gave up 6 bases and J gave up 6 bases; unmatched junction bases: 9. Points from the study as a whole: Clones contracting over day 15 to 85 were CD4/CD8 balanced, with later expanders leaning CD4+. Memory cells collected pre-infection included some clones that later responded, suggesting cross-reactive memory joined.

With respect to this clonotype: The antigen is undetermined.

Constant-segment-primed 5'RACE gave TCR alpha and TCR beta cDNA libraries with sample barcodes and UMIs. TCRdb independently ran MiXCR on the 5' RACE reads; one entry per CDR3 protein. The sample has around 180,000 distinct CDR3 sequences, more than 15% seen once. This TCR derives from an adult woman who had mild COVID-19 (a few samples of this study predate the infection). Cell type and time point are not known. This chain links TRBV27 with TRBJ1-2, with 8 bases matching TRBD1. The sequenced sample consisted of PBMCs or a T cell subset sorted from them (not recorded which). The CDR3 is CASSRRTGNHGYTF. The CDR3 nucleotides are TGTGCCAGCAGCCGTCGGACAGGGAATCATGGCTACACCTTC.